This TCR beta chain was observed in a study of T cells in Graves' hyperthyroidism and ophthalmopathy. Study-wide results and caveats: Most expanded thyroid clonotypes above 0.001 recurred in blood. Ophthalmopathy was predicted by the model a median of roughly 6 months ahead of onset.

Trimming left V 5 bases short and J 3 bases short, with 7 bases between. The CDR3 consists of 12 residues. The germline V gene encodes CDR1 LNHDA and CDR2 SQIVND (reference sequence). Points on this clonotype: What it binds is unknown.

Amplification targeted TCR beta CDR3 regions from RNA transcripts. In the first-round RT-PCR of the TCR CDR3, the HTBI primer set was used. TCRdb used MiXCR to reprocess the multiplex PCR reads, holding one entry per CDR3 protein. The table includes over 500,000 distinct CDR3 sequences, 14% detected once. Graves' hyperthyroidism is called stable when ophthalmopathy does not progress within 18 months. With a duration under 2 months, the hyperthyroidism was newly diagnosed in patients aged 18 to 65. What was sequenced was blood. The chain is built from TRBV19 and TRBJ1-2; possible D gene TRBD1, 6 bases. The sequence derives from a woman in her 40s with Graves' hyperthyroidism. The DNA of the CDR3 is TGTGCCAGTAGTCACAGGGACTATGGCTACACCTTC. Protein: CASSHRDYGYTF.